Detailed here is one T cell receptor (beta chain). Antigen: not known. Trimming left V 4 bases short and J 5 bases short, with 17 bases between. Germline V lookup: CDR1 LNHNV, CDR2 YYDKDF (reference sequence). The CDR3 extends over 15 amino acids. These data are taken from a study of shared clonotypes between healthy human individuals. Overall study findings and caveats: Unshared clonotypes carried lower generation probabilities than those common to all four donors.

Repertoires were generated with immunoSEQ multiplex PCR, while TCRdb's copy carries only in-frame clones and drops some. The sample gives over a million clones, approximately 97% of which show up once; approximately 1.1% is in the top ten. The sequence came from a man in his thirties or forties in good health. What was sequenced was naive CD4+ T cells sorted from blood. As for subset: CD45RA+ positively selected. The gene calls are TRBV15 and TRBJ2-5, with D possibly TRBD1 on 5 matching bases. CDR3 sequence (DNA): TGTGCCACCAGCAACCTCATTGGGCAGGGCGAGACCCAGTACTTC. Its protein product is CATSNLIGQGETQYF. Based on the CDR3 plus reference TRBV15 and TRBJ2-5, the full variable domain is DAMVIQNPRYQVTQFGKPVTLSCSQTLNHNVMYWYQQKSSQAPKLLFHYYDKDFNNEADTPDNFQSRRPNTSFCFLDIRSPGLGDTAMYLCATSNLIGQGETQYFGPGTRLLVL.